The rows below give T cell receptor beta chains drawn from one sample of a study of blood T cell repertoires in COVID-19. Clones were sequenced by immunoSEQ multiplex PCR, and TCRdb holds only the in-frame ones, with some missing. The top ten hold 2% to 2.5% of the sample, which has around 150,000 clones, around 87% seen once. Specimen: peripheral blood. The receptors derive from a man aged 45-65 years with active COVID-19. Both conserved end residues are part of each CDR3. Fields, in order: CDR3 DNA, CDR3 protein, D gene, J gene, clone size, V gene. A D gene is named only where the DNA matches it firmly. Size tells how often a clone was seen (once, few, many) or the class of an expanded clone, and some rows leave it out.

CDR3nt: TGTGCCAGCAGACATGGACAGGGCGTCTACGAGCAGTACTTC
CDR3aa: CASRHGQGVYEQYF
d_gene: TRBD1
j_gene: TRBJ2-7
abundance: -
v_gene: TRBV6-5

CDR3nt: TGTGCCAGCAGCCCCCCGGGACTGGCCGGGGGGGGGCAGTTCTTC
CDR3aa: CASSPPGLAGGGQFF
d_gene: TRBD2
j_gene: TRBJ2-1
abundance: -
v_gene: TRBV7-2

CDR3nt: TGTGCCAGCAGCCAAGTTTTGGCTGCGGGTCAAGAGACCCAGTACTTC
CDR3aa: CASSQVLAAGQETQYF
d_gene: -
j_gene: TRBJ2-5
abundance: -
v_gene: TRBV3-1/TRBV3-2

CDR3nt: TGTGCCAGCTCACCCCTCCTGCCCACCCGGCAGGGTAACACTGAAGCTTTCTTT
CDR3aa: CASSPLLPTRQGNTEAFF
d_gene: -
j_gene: TRBJ1-1
abundance: -
v_gene: TRBV18

CDR3nt: TGTGCCACCAGCAGAGGGACAGGGGGCAGGCAAGAGACCCAGTACTTC
CDR3aa: CATSRGTGGRQETQYF
d_gene: TRBD1
j_gene: TRBJ2-5
abundance: -
v_gene: TRBV15

CDR3nt: TGTGCCAGCAGCTTACAGGGGTTGGACACCGGGGAGCTGTTTTTT
CDR3aa: CASSLQGLDTGELFF
d_gene: -
j_gene: TRBJ2-2
abundance: once
v_gene: TRBV11-2

CDR3nt: TGTGCCATCAGCAAGGACAGGGAGGACCAGTACTTC
CDR3aa: CAISKDREDQYF
d_gene: TRBD1
j_gene: TRBJ2-5
abundance: -
v_gene: TRBV10-3

CDR3nt: TGTGCCAGCAGCCCCTCCACCGGGGAGCTGTTTTTT
CDR3aa: CASSPSTGELFF
d_gene: -
j_gene: TRBJ2-2
abundance: -
v_gene: TRBV7-2

CDR3nt: TGTGCCAGCAGTCACCAGGGGAAGGGCTCTGGAAACACCATATATTTT
CDR3aa: CASSHQGKGSGNTIYF
d_gene: -
j_gene: TRBJ1-3
abundance: -
v_gene: TRBV6-6

CDR3nt: TGTGCCAGCAGCGCCCCTAGCCACACCTACGAGCAGTACTTC
CDR3aa: CASSAPSHTYEQYF
d_gene: -
j_gene: TRBJ2-7
abundance: -
v_gene: TRBV5-6

CDR3nt: TGTGCCAGCAGTAGACTAGCGGGGGATACGCAGTATTTT
CDR3aa: CASSRLAGDTQYF
d_gene: TRBD2
j_gene: TRBJ2-3
abundance: -
v_gene: TRBV6-5

CDR3nt: TGTGCCAGCAGCCGTACTTACTCTGGAAACACCATATATTTT
CDR3aa: CASSRTYSGNTIYF
d_gene: -
j_gene: TRBJ1-3
abundance: few
v_gene: TRBV28

CDR3nt: TGTGCCTGGAGGAACAGGGACGATCAGCCCCAGCATTTT
CDR3aa: CAWRNRDDQPQHF
d_gene: -
j_gene: TRBJ1-5
abundance: -
v_gene: TRBV30

CDR3nt: TGTGCCAGCACCACCCTGTCCCCGGGGGAAGCTTTCTTT
CDR3aa: CASTTLSPGEAFF
d_gene: -
j_gene: TRBJ1-1
abundance: -
v_gene: TRBV7-2

CDR3nt: TGTGCCAGCAGCTTCCCCGGGACAGGGAGGCTGGATGGCTACACCTTC
CDR3aa: CASSFPGTGRLDGYTF
d_gene: TRBD1
j_gene: TRBJ1-2
abundance: few
v_gene: TRBV7-9

CDR3nt: TGTGCCAGCAGCTCCTTTCGGGAACGGAAGGGCACGCAGTATTTT
CDR3aa: CASSSFRERKGTQYF
d_gene: -
j_gene: TRBJ2-3
abundance: -
v_gene: TRBV7-9

CDR3nt: TGTGCCAGCAGACCCTTGGGACTCCGGCAGTACTTC
CDR3aa: CASRPLGLRQYF
d_gene: -
j_gene: TRBJ2-7
abundance: -
v_gene: TRBV7-2

CDR3nt: TGTGCCTGGATCGGGGGGAGTGGAGAGACCCAGTACTTC
CDR3aa: CAWIGGSGETQYF
d_gene: TRBD2
j_gene: TRBJ2-5
abundance: -
v_gene: TRBV30

CDR3nt: TGTGCCAGCAGTTATGACAGGATCGATCAGCCCCAGCATTTT
CDR3aa: CASSYDRIDQPQHF
d_gene: -
j_gene: TRBJ1-5
abundance: -
v_gene: TRBV6-2/TRBV6-3

CDR3nt: TGTGCCAGTAGTCCCCAGGTGTCCTATAATTCACCCCTCCACTTT
CDR3aa: CASSPQVSYNSPLHF
d_gene: -
j_gene: TRBJ1-6
abundance: -
v_gene: TRBV19

CDR3nt: TGTGCCAGCAGTCCGATTTCGATCACAGGGCGATACACTGAAGCTTTCTTT
CDR3aa: CASSPISITGRYTEAFF
d_gene: -
j_gene: TRBJ1-1
abundance: -
v_gene: TRBV28

CDR3nt: TGTGCCAGCAGCCCAAACGGACAGGGATACTATGGCTACACCTTC
CDR3aa: CASSPNGQGYYGYTF
d_gene: TRBD1
j_gene: TRBJ1-2
abundance: -
v_gene: TRBV7-2

CDR3nt: TGTGCCTGGAGCGGTGGCAATCAGCCCCAGCATTTT
CDR3aa: CAWSGGNQPQHF
d_gene: -
j_gene: TRBJ1-5
abundance: -
v_gene: TRBV30

CDR3nt: TGTGCCACCACACAGGGATTCGCGAACGAGCAGTACTTC
CDR3aa: CATTQGFANEQYF
d_gene: -
j_gene: TRBJ2-7
abundance: -
v_gene: TRBV15

CDR3nt: TGTGCCAGCAGCTTACCAGGGCAGGGCGAGCAGTACTTC
CDR3aa: CASSLPGQGEQYF
d_gene: -
j_gene: TRBJ2-7
abundance: -
v_gene: TRBV7-2

CDR3nt: TGTGCCAGCAGCTCACGACAGGGGGGGGGAAACACCATATATTTT
CDR3aa: CASSSRQGGGNTIYF
d_gene: TRBD1
j_gene: TRBJ1-3
abundance: -
v_gene: TRBV11-2

CDR3nt: TGTGCCATCAGTGAAGGGGGTTTCACAGATACGCAGTATTTT
CDR3aa: CAISEGGFTDTQYF
d_gene: -
j_gene: TRBJ2-3
abundance: -
v_gene: TRBV10-3